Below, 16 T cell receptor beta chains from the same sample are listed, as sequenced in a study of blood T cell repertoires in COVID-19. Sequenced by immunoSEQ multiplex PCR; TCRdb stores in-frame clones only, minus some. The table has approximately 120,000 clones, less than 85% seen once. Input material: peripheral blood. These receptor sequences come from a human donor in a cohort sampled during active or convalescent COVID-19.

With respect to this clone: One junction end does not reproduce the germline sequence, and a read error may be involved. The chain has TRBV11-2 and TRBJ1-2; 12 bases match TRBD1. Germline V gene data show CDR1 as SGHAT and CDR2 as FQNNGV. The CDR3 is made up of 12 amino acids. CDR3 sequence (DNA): TGTGCCAGCAGCTTAGCCGGGACAGGGGGCCACTTC. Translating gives CASSLAGTGGHF.

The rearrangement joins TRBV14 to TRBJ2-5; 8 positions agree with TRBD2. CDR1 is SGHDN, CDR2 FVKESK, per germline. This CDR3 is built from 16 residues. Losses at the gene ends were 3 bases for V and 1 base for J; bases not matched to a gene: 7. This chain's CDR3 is CASSHLGGRRQETQYF. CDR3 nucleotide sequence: TGTGCCAGCAGCCATCTTGGCGGGAGGCGCCAAGAGACCCAGTACTTC.

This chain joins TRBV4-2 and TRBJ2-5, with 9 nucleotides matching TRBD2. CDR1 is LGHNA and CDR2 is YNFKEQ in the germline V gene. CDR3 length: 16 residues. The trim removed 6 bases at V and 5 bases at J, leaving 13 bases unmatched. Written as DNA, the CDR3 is TGTGCCAGCAGTGACGGACCTAGCGGGATCCGGGAGACCCAGTACTTC. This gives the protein CASSDGPSGIRETQYF.

CDR3 bases: TGTGCCAGCAGAAATACAGGGAACTCTGGAAACACCATATATTTT. It translates to CASRNTGNSGNTIYF. This chain joins TRBV28 and TRBJ1-3; D may be TRBD1 (6 bases). CDR1 is MDHEN and CDR2 is SYDVKM in the germline V gene. The CDR3 sequence is 15 residues long. The V end was cut by 6 bases, the J end by 0 bases, with 12 bases between.

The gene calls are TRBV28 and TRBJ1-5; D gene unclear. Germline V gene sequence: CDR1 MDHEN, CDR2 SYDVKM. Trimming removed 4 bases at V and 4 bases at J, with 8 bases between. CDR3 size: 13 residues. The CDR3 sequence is CASSSGVNQPQHF. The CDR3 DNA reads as TGTGCCAGCAGTTCCGGGGTTAATCAGCCCCAGCATTTT. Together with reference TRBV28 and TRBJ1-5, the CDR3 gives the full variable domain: DVKVTQSSRYLVKRTGEKVFLECVQDMDHENMFWYRQDPGLGLRLIYFSYDVKMKEKGDIPEGYSVSREKKERFSLILESASTNQTSMYLCASSSGVNQPQHFGDGTRLSIL.

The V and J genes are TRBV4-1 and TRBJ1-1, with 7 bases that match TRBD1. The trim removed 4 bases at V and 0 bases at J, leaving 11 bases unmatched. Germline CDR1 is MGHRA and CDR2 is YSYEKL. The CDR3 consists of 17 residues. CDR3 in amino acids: CASSLGQRYFMNTEAFF. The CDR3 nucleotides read TGCGCCAGCAGCCTGGGACAGCGATACTTTATGAACACTGAAGCTTTCTTT.

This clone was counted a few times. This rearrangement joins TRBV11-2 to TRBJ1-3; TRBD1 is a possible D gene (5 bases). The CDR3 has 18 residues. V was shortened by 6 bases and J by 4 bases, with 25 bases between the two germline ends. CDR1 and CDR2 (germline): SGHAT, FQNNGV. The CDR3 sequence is CASRPYFGGTEDGNTIYF. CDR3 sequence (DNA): TGTGCCAGCAGACCCTATTTTGGGGGGACGGAGGACGGAAACACCATATATTTT.

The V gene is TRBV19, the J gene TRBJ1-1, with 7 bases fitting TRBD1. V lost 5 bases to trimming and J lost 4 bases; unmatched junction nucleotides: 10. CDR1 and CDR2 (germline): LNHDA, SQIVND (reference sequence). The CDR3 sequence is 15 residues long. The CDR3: CASSLPQGIGTEAFF. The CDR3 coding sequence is TGTGCCAGTAGTCTCCCACAGGGGATCGGCACTGAAGCTTTCTTT.

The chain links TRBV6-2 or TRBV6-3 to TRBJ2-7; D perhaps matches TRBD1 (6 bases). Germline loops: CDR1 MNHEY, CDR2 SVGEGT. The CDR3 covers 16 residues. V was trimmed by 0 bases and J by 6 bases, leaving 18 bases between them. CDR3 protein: CASSYSIGRGQREQYF. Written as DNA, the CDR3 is TGTGCCAGCAGTTACTCTATCGGCAGGGGCCAACGCGAGCAGTACTTC.

The CDR3 nucleotides are TGTGCCAGCAGCGATTCGACAGGGAGAACCGGGGAGCTGTTTTTT. Its protein product is CASSDSTGRTGELFF. The chain joins TRBV28 to TRBJ2-2; TRBD1 matches 7 bases. Trimming at V came to 6 bases and at J to 5 bases, leaving 9 bases not matched to a gene. CDR1 is MDHEN, CDR2 SYDVKM, per germline. The CDR3 consists of 15 residues.

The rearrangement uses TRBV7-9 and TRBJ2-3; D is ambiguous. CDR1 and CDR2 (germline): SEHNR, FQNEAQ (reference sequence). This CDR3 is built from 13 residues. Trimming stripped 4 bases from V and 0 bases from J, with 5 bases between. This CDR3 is CASSWRSTDTQYF. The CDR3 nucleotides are TGTGCCAGCAGCTGGCGGAGCACAGATACGCAGTATTTT. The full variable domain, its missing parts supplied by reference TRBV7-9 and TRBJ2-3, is DTGVSQNPRHKITKRGQNVTFRCDPISEHNRLYWYRQTLGQGPEFLTYFQNEAQLEKSRLLSDRFSAERPKGSFSTLEIQRTEQGDSAMYLCASSWRSTDTQYFGPGTRLTVL.

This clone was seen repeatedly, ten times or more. CDR3 in amino acids: CASSLGGPSYNEQFF. DNA for the CDR3: TGTGCCAGCAGTCTCGGCGGGCCCTCCTACAATGAGCAGTTCTTC. The V gene is TRBV27, the J gene TRBJ2-1; possible D gene TRBD2, 5 bases. Germline CDR1 reads MNHEY; CDR2 reads SMNVEV (reference sequence). V lost 5 bases and J 0 bases, leaving 11 bases between the germline ends. The CDR3 runs 15 residues.

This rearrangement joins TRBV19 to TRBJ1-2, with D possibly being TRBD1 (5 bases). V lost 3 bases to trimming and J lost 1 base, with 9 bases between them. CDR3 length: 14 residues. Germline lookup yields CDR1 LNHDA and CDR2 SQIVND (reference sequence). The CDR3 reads CASSIAQGNYGYTF. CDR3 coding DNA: TGTGCCAGTAGTATCGCTCAGGGTAACTATGGCTACACCTTC.

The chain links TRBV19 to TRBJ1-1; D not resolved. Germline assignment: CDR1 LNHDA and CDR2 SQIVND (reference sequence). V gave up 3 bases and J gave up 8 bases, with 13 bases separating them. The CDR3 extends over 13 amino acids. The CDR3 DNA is TGTGCCAGTAGTATGGCGATTAGGAGAGAAGCTTTCTTT. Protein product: CASSMAIRREAFF.

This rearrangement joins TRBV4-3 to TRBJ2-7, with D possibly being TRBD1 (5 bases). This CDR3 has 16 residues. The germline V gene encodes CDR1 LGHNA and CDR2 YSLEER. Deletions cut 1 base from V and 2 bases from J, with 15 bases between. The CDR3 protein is CASSQGSTRDPYEQYF. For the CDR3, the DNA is TGCGCCAGCAGCCAAGGATCGACCAGGGATCCCTACGAGCAGTACTTC.

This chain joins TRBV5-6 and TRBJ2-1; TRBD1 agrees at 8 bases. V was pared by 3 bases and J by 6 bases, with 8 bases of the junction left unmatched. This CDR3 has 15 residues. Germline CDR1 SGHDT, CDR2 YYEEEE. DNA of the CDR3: TGTGCCAGCAGCTCTCCCGGGACAGGCCCCAATGAGCAGTTCTTC. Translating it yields CASSSPGTGPNEQFF. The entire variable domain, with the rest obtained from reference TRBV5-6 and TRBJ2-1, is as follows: DAGVTQSPTHLIKTRGQQVTLRCSPKSGHDTVSWYQQALGQGPQFIFQYYEEEERQRGNFPDRFSGHQFPNYSSELNVNALLLGDSALYLCASSSPGTGPNEQFFGPGTRLTVL.